Listed below are T cell receptor beta chains from one sample, sequenced in a study of identical twins. TCRdb passed the 5' RACE reads through MiXCR, listing each CDR3 protein once. The table has hundreds of thousands of distinct CDR3 sequences, about 20% seen once. These data also formed part of another study, on T cells expressing NK-cell markers.

The sequenced sample consisted of PBMCs. The origin of the receptors is a woman under 30 in good health. CDR3s include the opening cysteine and the closing phenylalanine or tryptophan. The D gene is left open where the match is weak. Where a row states a size, it is once, few, many or the class of an expanded clone; other rows omit it.

d_gene	j_gene	v_gene	abundance	CDR3aa	CDR3nt
NA	TRBJ1-1	TRBV6-1	few	CASTLSGYGTEAFF	TGTGCCAGCACGCTATCGGGGTACGGCACTGAAGCTTTCTTT
NA	TRBJ2-1	TRBV20-1	few	CSARVTGAYYNEQFF	TGCAGTGCTAGAGTAACCGGGGCATACTACAATGAGCAGTTCTTC
NA	TRBJ1-2	TRBV7-6	few	CASSLTDSDYGYTF	TGTGCCAGCAGCTTAACAGACTCCGACTATGGCTACACCTTC
TRBD2	TRBJ2-1	TRBV20-1	few	CSANVPLAGINEQFF	TGCAGTGCTAACGTCCCACTAGCGGGTATCAATGAGCAGTTCTTC
TRBD2	TRBJ2-7	TRBV7-2	NA	CASSLAAGEYSHEQYF	TGTGCCAGCAGCTTAGCCGCGGGAGAATATTCGCACGAGCAGTACTTC
NA	TRBJ2-1	TRBV9	NA	CASSPSLSYNEQFF	TGTGCCAGCAGCCCCAGTCTCTCCTACAATGAGCAGTTCTTC
NA	TRBJ2-7	TRBV30	NA	CAWSVLKDHYEQYF	TGTGCCTGGAGTGTACTGAAGGACCACTACGAGCAGTACTTC
TRBD2	TRBJ2-7	TRBV20-1	NA	CSARDHGRGSGRSYEQYF	TGCAGTGCTAGAGATCACGGTAGAGGTAGCGGGAGATCCTACGAGCAGTACTTC
NA	TRBJ1-2	TRBV5-5	NA	CASSVPAIYGYTF	TGTGCCAGCAGCGTACCGGCGATCTATGGCTACACCTTC
NA	TRBJ2-1	TRBV12-3/TRBV12-4	few	CASSLDRRGIGQFF	TGTGCCAGCAGTCTGGACAGGCGGGGGATTGGGCAGTTCTTC
NA	TRBJ2-1	TRBV28	NA	CASSQKQGTGLRSYNEQFF	TGTGCCAGCAGTCAAAAACAGGGAACGGGACTCCGCTCCTACAATGAGCAGTTCTTC
NA	TRBJ2-5	TRBV12-3/TRBV12-4	NA	CASRIHGTQETQYF	TGTGCCAGCAGAATCCACGGGACACAAGAGACCCAGTACTTC
NA	TRBJ2-3	TRBV18	NA	CASSPVGVGGDTQYF	TGTGCCAGCTCACCGGTAGGCGTCGGAGGAGATACGCAGTATTTT
NA	TRBJ1-2	TRBV9	NA	CASSAQGGFDGYTF	TGTGCCAGCAGCGCACAGGGAGGATTCGATGGCTACACCTTC
NA	TRBJ2-7	TRBV6-2/TRBV6-3	few	CASSYMGSYEQYF	TGTGCCAGCAGTTATATGGGCAGCTACGAGCAGTACTTC
NA	TRBJ1-5	TRBV20-1	NA	CSASKSGHLSNQPQHF	TGCAGTGCTAGTAAATCGGGACACCTTAGCAATCAGCCCCAGCATTTT
TRBD2	TRBJ2-7	TRBV6-5	few	CASSSTQREAAYEQYF	TGTGCCAGCAGTTCCACCCAGCGGGAGGCCGCCTACGAGCAGTACTTC
TRBD2	TRBJ2-3	TRBV20-1	NA	CSARVAGGYTDTQYF	TGCAGTGCTAGAGTCGCGGGGGGGTACACAGATACGCAGTATTTT
TRBD1	TRBJ2-5	TRBV5-1	many	CASRDRRQETQYF	TGCGCCAGTAGGGACAGGCGACAAGAGACCCAGTACTTC
NA	TRBJ2-5	TRBV29-1	NA	CSVLTQEGTQYF	TGCAGCGTTCTGACACAAGAGGGGACCCAGTACTTC
NA	TRBJ2-2	TRBV29-1	NA	CSLRDKNTGELFF	TGCAGCCTGAGGGACAAAAACACCGGGGAGCTGTTTTTT
NA	TRBJ2-5	TRBV5-1	NA	CASSLERGGYSTETQYF	TGCGCCAGCAGCTTGGAGAGAGGGGGGTATTCGACAGAGACCCAGTACTTC
NA	TRBJ2-5	TRBV6-2/TRBV6-3	NA	CASSYGRLPETQYF	TGTGCCAGCAGTTACGGGAGACTCCCAGAGACCCAGTACTTC
TRBD2	TRBJ2-1	TRBV7-9	few	CASSFGAGEYNEQFF	TGTGCCAGCAGCTTCGGAGCGGGAGAGTACAATGAGCAGTTCTTC
NA	TRBJ2-7	TRBV12-3/TRBV12-4	many	CASSFRGRSHEQYF	TGTGCCAGCAGTTTCAGGGGACGGTCCCACGAGCAGTACTTC
NA	TRBJ2-1	TRBV30	NA	CAWNGGTKDEQFF	TGTGCCTGGAATGGGGGTACCAAGGATGAGCAGTTCTTC
TRBD2	TRBJ2-7	TRBV9	NA	CASSVGASGRPEQYF	TGTGCCAGCAGCGTAGGGGCTAGCGGGAGACCCGAGCAGTACTTC
TRBD2	TRBJ2-5	TRBV7-8	few	CASSLEAGGVQETQYF	TGTGCCAGCAGCTTAGAAGCGGGAGGGGTCCAAGAGACCCAGTACTTC
NA	TRBJ2-3	TRBV27	few	CASNPGGLDTQYF	TGTGCCAGCAACCCAGGGGGGCTGGATACGCAGTATTTT
NA	TRBJ2-7	TRBV20-1	few	CSARGDGDYEQYF	TGCAGTGCTAGAGGGGACGGAGACTACGAGCAGTACTTC
NA	TRBJ2-7	TRBV6-1	NA	CASSAAFGQPLREQYF	TGTGCCAGCAGTGCAGCCTTCGGACAGCCACTAAGGGAGCAGTACTTC
NA	TRBJ2-7	TRBV7-2	NA	CASSPGWPQSYEQYF	TGTGCCAGCAGCCCCGGATGGCCACAGTCCTACGAGCAGTACTTC
NA	TRBJ1-3	TRBV9	many	CASGTRLSGNTIYF	TGTGCCAGCGGCACCAGACTCTCTGGAAACACCATATATTTT
NA	TRBJ2-5	TRBV7-7	NA	CASSPVAYGEAQYF	TGTGCCAGCAGTCCCGTGGCCTATGGGGAAGCCCAGTACTTC
NA	TRBJ1-2	TRBV20-1	NA	CSARGGANYGYTF	TGCAGTGCTAGAGGCGGGGCCAACTATGGCTACACCTTC
NA	TRBJ2-1	TRBV20-1	few	CSAAGARDEQFF	TGCAGTGCTGCCGGGGCCCGCGATGAGCAGTTCTTC
TRBD1	TRBJ2-1	TRBV11-1	NA	CASSLARDRGIIGNEQLF	TGTGCCAGCAGCTTAGCCCGGGACAGGGGGATCATTGGTAATGAGCAGCTCTTC
TRBD1	TRBJ2-2	TRBV29-1	NA	CSVAVGVGDRGTGELFF	TGCAGCGTTGCAGTCGGTGTTGGGGACAGGGGCACCGGGGAGCTGTTTTTT
NA	TRBJ2-3	TRBV2	many	CASSSDEAADTQYF	TGTGCCAGCAGTTCCGACGAGGCCGCAGATACGCAGTATTTT
TRBD2	TRBJ2-1	TRBV3-1	NA	CASSLAGGLSYNEQFF	TGTGCCAGCAGTCTAGCGGGGGGCCTCTCCTACAATGAGCAGTTCTTC
TRBD2	TRBJ2-1	TRBV3-1	NA	CASSRSGGRRSEQFF	TGTGCCAGCAGCCGTAGCGGGGGGCGACGTAGTGAGCAGTTCTTC
NA	TRBJ2-1	TRBV6-5	few	CASNTMNNEQFF	TGTGCCAGCAACACCATGAACAATGAGCAGTTCTTC
NA	TRBJ2-2	TRBV5-6	NA	CASSSMGEGGTGELFF	TGTGCCAGCAGCTCTATGGGGGAAGGCGGCACCGGGGAGCTGTTTTTT
NA	TRBJ1-2	TRBV5-1	NA	CASSQGPDGYTF	TGCGCCAGCAGCCAGGGGCCGGATGGCTACACCTTC
TRBD2	TRBJ2-1	TRBV20-1	NA	CSATRGGGRDEQFF	TGCAGTGCTACAAGGGGCGGGGGTAGGGATGAGCAGTTCTTC
NA	TRBJ2-7	TRBV12-3/TRBV12-4	NA	CASSLRRGVSEQYF	TGTGCCAGCAGTTTACGCAGGGGGGTGAGCGAGCAGTACTTC